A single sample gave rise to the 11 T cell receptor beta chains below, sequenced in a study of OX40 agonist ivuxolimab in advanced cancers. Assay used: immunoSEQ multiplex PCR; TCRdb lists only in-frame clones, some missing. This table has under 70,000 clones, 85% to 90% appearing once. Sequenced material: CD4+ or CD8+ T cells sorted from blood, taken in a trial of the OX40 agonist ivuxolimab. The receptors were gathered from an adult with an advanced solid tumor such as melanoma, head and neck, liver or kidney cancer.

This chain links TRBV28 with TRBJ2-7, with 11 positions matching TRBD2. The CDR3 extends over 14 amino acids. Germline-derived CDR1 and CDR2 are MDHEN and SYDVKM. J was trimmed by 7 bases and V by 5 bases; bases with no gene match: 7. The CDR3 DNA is TGTGCCAGCAGTGTTACTAGCGGGGGCGGAGAGCAGTACTTC. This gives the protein CASSVTSGGGEQYF.

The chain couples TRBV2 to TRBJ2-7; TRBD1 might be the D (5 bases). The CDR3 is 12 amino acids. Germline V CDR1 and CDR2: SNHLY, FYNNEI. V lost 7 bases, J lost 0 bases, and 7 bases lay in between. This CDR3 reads CASKGDSYEQYF. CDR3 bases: TGTGCCAGCAAAGGGGACTCCTACGAGCAGTACTTC.

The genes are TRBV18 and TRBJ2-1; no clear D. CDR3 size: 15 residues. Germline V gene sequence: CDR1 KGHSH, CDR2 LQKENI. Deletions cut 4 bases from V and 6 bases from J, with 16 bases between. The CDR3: CASSQVMTSANEQFF. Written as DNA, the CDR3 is TGTGCCAGCTCACAAGTGATGACCTCCGCCAATGAGCAGTTCTTC.

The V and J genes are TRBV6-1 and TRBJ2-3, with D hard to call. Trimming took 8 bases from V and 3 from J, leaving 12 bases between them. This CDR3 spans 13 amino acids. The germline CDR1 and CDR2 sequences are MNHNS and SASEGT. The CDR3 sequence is CASGPTRTDTQYF. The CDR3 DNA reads TGTGCCAGCGGGCCCACACGTACAGATACGCAGTATTTT.

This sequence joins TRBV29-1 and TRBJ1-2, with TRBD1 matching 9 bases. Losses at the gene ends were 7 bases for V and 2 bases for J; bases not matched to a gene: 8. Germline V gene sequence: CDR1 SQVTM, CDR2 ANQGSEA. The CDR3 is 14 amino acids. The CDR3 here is CSATAGTGNYGYTF. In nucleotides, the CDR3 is TGCAGCGCAACCGCCGGGACAGGGAACTATGGCTACACCTTC.

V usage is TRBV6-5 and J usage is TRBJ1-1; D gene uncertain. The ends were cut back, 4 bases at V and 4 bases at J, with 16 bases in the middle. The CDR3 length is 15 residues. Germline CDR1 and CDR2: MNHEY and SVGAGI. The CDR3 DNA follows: TGTGCCAGCAGTTCAAGGGCGGCTCTAAGCACTGAAGCTTTCTTT. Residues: CASSSRAALSTEAFF.

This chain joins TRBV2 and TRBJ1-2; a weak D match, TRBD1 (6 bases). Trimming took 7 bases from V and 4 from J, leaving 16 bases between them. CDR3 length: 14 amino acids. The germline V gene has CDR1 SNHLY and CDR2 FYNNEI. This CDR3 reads CASTERGTSYGYTF. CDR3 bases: TGTGCCAGCACCGAAAGGGGGACATCCTATGGCTACACCTTC.

CDR3 loop: CASSSWGRTDTQYF. In DNA form, the CDR3 reads TGTGCCAGTAGCAGTTGGGGCCGCACAGATACGCAGTATTTT. J is TRBJ2-3 and V is TRBV19, with D tentatively TRBD1 (5 bases). V was shortened by 6 bases and J by 1 base, with 11 bases between the two germline ends. Germline CDR1 and CDR2: LNHDA and SQIVND (reference sequence). CDR3 length: 14 amino acids.

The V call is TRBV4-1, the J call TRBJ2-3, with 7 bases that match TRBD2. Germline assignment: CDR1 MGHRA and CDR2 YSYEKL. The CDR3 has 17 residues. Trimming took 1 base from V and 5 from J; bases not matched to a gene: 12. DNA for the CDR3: TGCGCCAGCAGCCAAGTGGGGAGGGGAGGGAAAGGAGATACGCAGTATTTT. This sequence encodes CASSQVGRGGKGDTQYF.

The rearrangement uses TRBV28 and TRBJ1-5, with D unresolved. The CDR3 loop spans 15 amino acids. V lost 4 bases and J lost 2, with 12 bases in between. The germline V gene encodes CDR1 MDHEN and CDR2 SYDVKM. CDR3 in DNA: TGTGCCAGCAGTTCGCTTTATGGTGGCAATCAGCCCCAGCATTTT. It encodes CASSSLYGGNQPQHF.

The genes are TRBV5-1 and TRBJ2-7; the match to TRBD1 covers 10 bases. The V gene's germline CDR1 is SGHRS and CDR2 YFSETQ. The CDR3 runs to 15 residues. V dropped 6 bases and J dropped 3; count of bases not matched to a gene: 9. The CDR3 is CASTQTGGAFYEQYF. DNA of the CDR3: TGCGCCAGCACCCAGACAGGGGGCGCTTTCTACGAGCAGTACTTC.